Presented here are 25 T cell receptor beta chains from one specimen sequenced in a study of post-analysis software for immune sequencing data. Study-level points and caveats: Higher frequency in patients than in controls was seen for about five TRBV segments, with TRBV5-6, TRBV5-1 and TRBV20-1 among them.

Prepared libraries of TCR beta cDNA carried unique molecular identifiers. One entry per CDR3 protein, called by TCRdb with MiXCR from the PCR reads. Of more than 450,000 distinct CDR3 sequences listed, approximately 31% are singletons. The antigens these receptors bind are not known. Material: blood. All receptors come from a girl younger than 18 with multiple sclerosis.

The chain uses TRBV20-1 and TRBJ2-3; D is unclear. The CDR3 covers 15 residues. Germline CDR1 reads DFQATT; CDR2 reads SNEGSKA (reference sequence). V shed 0 bases and J shed 0 bases, with 10 bases lying between them. As DNA, the CDR3 is TGCAGTGCTAGAGATTATCCAGCTAGCACAGATACGCAGTATTTT. It yields the protein CSARDYPASTDTQYF.

This clonotype was detected a few times. The chain carries TRBV7-9 and TRBJ2-3; the match to TRBD2 covers 7 bases. Looked up from germline, CDR1 is SEHNR and CDR2 is FQNEAQ (reference sequence). J lost 2 bases, V lost 4 bases, and 6 bases had no gene match. The CDR3 spans 15 residues. The CDR3, as DNA: TGTGCCAGCAGCTCGGGACTACGTACCACAGATACGCAGTATTTT. It codes for CASSSGLRTTDTQYF.

This sequence joins TRBV12-3 or TRBV12-4 and TRBJ1-4; D is possibly TRBD1 (5 bases). The ends were cut back, 6 bases at V and 7 bases at J, with 9 bases in the middle. CDR3 length equals 12 residues. CDR3 DNA: TGTGCCAGCAGGGGACTTGGTGAAAAACTGTTTTTT. This codes for CASRGLGEKLFF.

This clonotype turned up a few times. The genes are TRBV27 and TRBJ2-3, with 8 bases identical to TRBD1. This CDR3 comprises 13 residues. The V segment lost 7 bases and the J segment 7 bases; nucleotides outside the gene matches: 7. Germline lookup yields CDR1 MNHEY and CDR2 SMNVEV (reference sequence). The DNA of the CDR3 is TGTGCCAGCATGATCAGGGGGCGGAATACGCAGTATTTT. This gives the protein CASMIRGRNTQYF.

This clonotype has more than one count but fewer than ten. The chain has TRBV29-1 and TRBJ1-1; D not certain. This CDR3 has 14 residues. Per the germline V gene, CDR1 is SQVTM and CDR2 is ANQGSEA. Trimming took off 4 bases at V and 1 base at J, with 13 bases between the two ends. CDR3 DNA sequence: TGCAGCGTTGCGGTTGTTATTGGGAACACTGAAGCTTTCTTT. Translated, it gives CSVAVVIGNTEAFF.

The chain is built from TRBV18 and TRBJ1-1; D gene uncertain. V lost 0 bases and J 2 bases, leaving 16 bases between the germline ends. This CDR3 is 17 amino acids long. The germline gives CDR1 KGHSH, CDR2 LQKENI. CDR3 residues: CASSPPIQSAGNTEAFF. In DNA form, the CDR3 reads TGTGCCAGCTCACCACCTATACAGTCGGCGGGAAACACTGAAGCTTTCTTT.

The table lists this clonotype with many counts. The V gene is TRBV9, the J gene TRBJ2-7; D is perhaps TRBD1 (6 bases). The germline V and J ends were trimmed by 0 bases and 2 bases, with 9 bases remaining between them. CDR1 SGDLS and CDR2 YYNGEE come from the germline V gene. This CDR3 is 14 amino acids long. The CDR3 spells CASSVGGRTYEQYF. The CDR3 DNA follows: TGTGCCAGCAGCGTAGGGGGGCGTACCTACGAGCAGTACTTC.

This clonotype was seen a handful of times. V is TRBV10-3 and J is TRBJ2-5; D is possibly TRBD1 (5 bases). The CDR3 length is 14 residues. Trimming took 0 bases from V and 3 from J, leaving 8 bases between them. Germline loops: CDR1 ENHRY, CDR2 SYGVKD. CDR3 DNA: TGTGCCATCAGTGAGTCTGGACAAGAAGAGACCCAGTACTTC. This encodes CAISESGQEETQYF.

This clonotype turned up a few times. The J gene is TRBJ2-1, the V gene TRBV20-1; D unclear. This CDR3 has 15 residues. Germline-derived CDR1 and CDR2 are DFQATT and SNEGSKA (reference sequence). Trimming removed 6 bases at V and 0 bases at J, with 15 bases between. CDR3 nucleotides: TGCAGTGCCCTACGACCTTCGAGCTCCTACAATGAGCAGTTCTTC. It yields the protein CSALRPSSSYNEQFF.

The CDR3 coding sequence is TGCAGTGCTCTGGTCGAGGTGTTACAGCCCCAGCATTTT. Translating gives CSALVEVLQPQHF. The rearrangement joins TRBV20-1 to TRBJ1-5; D is undetermined. Trimming cost V 5 bases and J 7 bases, with 15 bases left between them. CDR1 and CDR2 from the germline V gene are DFQATT and SNEGSKA (reference sequence). The CDR3 length is 13 residues.

V gene TRBV5-1 combines with J gene TRBJ2-3; D unclear. The V end was cut by 0 bases, the J end by 2 bases, with 13 bases between. From germline, CDR1 is SGHRS and CDR2 YFSETQ. The CDR3 is made up of 16 amino acids. The CDR3 here is CASSLGGLATTDTQYF. The CDR3 DNA reads as TGCGCCAGCAGCTTGGGTGGTTTGGCCACCACAGATACGCAGTATTTT.

V gene TRBV11-1 combines with J gene TRBJ2-1, with D possibly matching TRBD2 (6 bases). The J call may not be correct, given that the DNA end is closer to TRBJ2-7. The V gene's germline CDR1 is SGHAT and CDR2 FQDESV (reference sequence). The CDR3 runs to 14 residues. Written as DNA, the CDR3 is TGTGCCAGCAGCCCACCCGGAGGGAGACTAGAGCAGTACTTC. Protein product: CASSPPGGRLEQYF.

This clonotype was observed a handful of times. This sequence joins TRBV28 and TRBJ1-5, with D perhaps matching TRBD1 (6 bases). Germline V gene lookup returns CDR1 MDHEN and CDR2 SYDVKM. Trimming cost V 3 bases and J 7 bases, with 16 bases left between them. The CDR3 is 15 residues long. In DNA form, the CDR3 reads TGTGCCAGCAGTTTTATCACAGGGATCGGGCAGCCCCAGCATTTT. It codes for CASSFITGIGQPQHF.

This clonotype was found a few times. V is TRBV20-1 and J is TRBJ2-1, with 7 bases identical to TRBD1. The V gene end was trimmed by 0 bases and the J gene end by 2 bases; junction bases not matched to a gene: 7. Germline V gene sequence: CDR1 DFQATT, CDR2 SNEGSKA (reference sequence). This CDR3 has 16 residues. This CDR3 is CSARDKGASTYNEQFF. CDR3 bases: TGCAGTGCTAGAGATAAGGGGGCCTCTACCTACAATGAGCAGTTCTTC.

The chain has TRBV7-9 and TRBJ2-2, with D possibly called TRBD1 or TRBD2 (5 bases each). The CDR3 has 15 residues. Germline V gene data show CDR1 as SEHNR and CDR2 as FQNEAQ (reference sequence). The V end was cut by 5 bases, the J end by 6 bases, with 16 bases between. Here the CDR3 DNA reads TGTGCCAGCAGCCACCGGACAAAGAGGGCCGGGGAGCTGTTTTTT. The encoded protein is CASSHRTKRAGELFF.

This clonotype turned up a few times. The V and J genes are TRBV20-1 and TRBJ2-3; D is possibly TRBD2 (6 bases). Germline CDR1 DFQATT, CDR2 SNEGSKA (reference sequence). Trimming left V 7 bases short and J 5 bases short, with 22 bases between. The CDR3 is 15 amino acids. The CDR3 nucleotides read TGCAGTGTTCCAGAGGTACGGGGGTTTGGAGATACGCAGTATTTT. Its protein product is CSVPEVRGFGDTQYF.

The chain employs TRBV5-1 and TRBJ2-3; 7 bases line up with TRBD1. CDR3 length equals 14 residues. CDR1 and CDR2 (germline): SGHRS, YFSETQ. Germline trimming cut 7 bases from V and 4 bases from J; bases unmatched to any gene: 9. The CDR3 region has the DNA TGCGCCAGCGGGACGACAGGGAGCGCAGATACGCAGTATTTT. Its translation: CASGTTGSADTQYF.

This clonotype turned up a few times. The V gene is TRBV6-1, the J gene TRBJ1-2; no clear D gene. The V end was cut by 0 bases, the J end by 8 bases, with 16 bases between. CDR3 length equals 15 residues. Germline CDR1 is MNHNS and CDR2 is SASEGT. The CDR3 DNA follows: TGTGCCAGCAGTGAAGCGCGACCGTCTTCGAGGGGCTACACCTTC. This gives the protein CASSEARPSSRGYTF.

The J gene is TRBJ1-2, the V gene TRBV10-3, with D possibly matching TRBD1 (5 bases). Germline CDR1 is ENHRY and CDR2 is SYGVKD. The V gene lost 0 bases and the J gene lost 6 bases, with 14 bases spanning the gap. The CDR3 totals 15 residues. This chain's CDR3 is CAISESGRGADGYTF. The CDR3 DNA is TGTGCCATCAGTGAGTCCGGCCGTGGGGCGGATGGCTACACCTTC.

This clonotype was seen at least ten times. The V and J genes are TRBV29-1 and TRBJ2-1; 9 bases align to TRBD2. The CDR3 covers 15 residues. V trimming: 7 bases; J trimming: 5 bases; junction bases outside the gene matches: 12. Germline CDR1 SQVTM, CDR2 ANQGSEA. The CDR3 nucleotides read TGCAGCGCTGTTCCGGGACTAGCTACGGACAATGAGCAGTTCTTC. Its protein product is CSAVPGLATDNEQFF.

CDR3 residues: CASSQDRSHYGYTF. The CDR3 nucleotides read TGCGCCAGCAGCCAAGACAGGTCCCACTATGGCTACACCTTC. The chain couples TRBV4-1 to TRBJ1-2; D not certain. The CDR3 consists of 14 residues. The ends were cut back, 0 bases at V and 3 bases at J, with 8 bases in the middle. Germline CDR1 reads MGHRA; CDR2 reads YSYEKL.

DNA of the CDR3: TGTGCCAGCAGCTTAGTCGCCATGGGGGCCTACGAGCAGTACTTC. Translation: CASSLVAMGAYEQYF. The gene calls are TRBV11-2 and TRBJ2-7, with D perhaps assigned TRBD1 or TRBD2 (5 bases each). The CDR3 contains 15 residues. Germline loops: CDR1 SGHAT, CDR2 FQNNGV. Deletions cut 1 base from V and 2 bases from J, with 12 bases between.

This rearrangement joins TRBV5-1 to TRBJ2-5, with 7 positions matching TRBD1. The CDR3 spans 15 residues. The V and J ends lost 3 bases and 4 bases, in that order; junction bases with no gene match: 9. Germline CDR1 and CDR2: SGHRS and YFSETQ. The CDR3 DNA follows: TGCGCCAGCAGCTCCCCCAGGGGGAGAGGAGAGACCCAGTACTTC. It yields the protein CASSSPRGRGETQYF.

The sample holds one count of this clonotype. A junction end diverges from the germline sequence, so it may reflect a read error. This rearrangement joins TRBV5-1 to TRBJ1-1, with TRBD1 as a possible D gene (6 bases). The germline gives CDR1 SGHRS, CDR2 YFSETQ. The CDR3 has 15 amino acids. The CDR3 loop reads CACSLSQGLTTEAFF. The CDR3 DNA reads TGCGCCTGCAGCTTAAGCCAGGGGCTGACCACTGAAGCTTTCTTT.

This clonotype has a handful of counts. The chain recombines TRBV29-1 with TRBJ1-1; D uncertain. Germline-derived CDR1 and CDR2 are SQVTM and ANQGSEA. Trimming took 8 bases from V and 4 from J, leaving 14 bases between them. This CDR3 spans 12 amino acids. The CDR3 spells CSSSSGSTEAFF. CDR3 nucleotides: TGCAGCTCTAGCTCGGGGAGCACTGAAGCTTTCTTT.